This record concerns one TCR beta chain sequence. The data were taken from a study of blood T cell repertoires in COVID-19. Study background: The cDNA or gDNA used as material had been derived from T cells, B-cell-depleted T cells, or PBMCs.

Original data processing: Estimated nucleated cell counts came from reference gene primer amplification. The assay was immunoSEQ multiplex PCR, and TCRdb's table has in-frame clones only and misses some. Clone size and V and J calls were adopted from that table, with D and trimming inferred from the DNA. This table has approximately 35,000 clones, around four fifths appearing once. Trimming took 2 bases from V and 7 from J; bases not matched to a gene: 4. This CDR3 contains 14 residues. Germline CDR1 and CDR2: SGHVS and FNYEAQ. The receptor comes from a man older than 75 with acute or convalescent COVID-19. The chain uses TRBV7-6 and TRBJ2-2, with TRBD1 matching over 7 bases. The sequencing input was peripheral blood. The CDR3 sequence: CASSLRQGDGELFF. The CDR3 DNA is TGTGCCAGCAGCTTAAGACAGGGTGACGGGGAGCTGTTTTTT.